Below are 11 T cell receptor beta chains sequenced from a single sample in a study of patients and donors after allogeneic stem cell transplantation. Via MiXCR, TCRdb re-called the RT-PCR reads, giving one row per CDR3 protein. The sample lists about a million distinct CDR3 sequences, roughly 18% occurring once. Sequenced material: blood, either unsorted or a sorted T cell fraction (not recorded which). These receptors originate from a human donor who was either an allogeneic HSCT recipient or a stem cell or donor lymphocyte infusion donor (not recorded which). It is not recorded whose cells these are; they may come from a transplant donor.

The CDR3 loop is CASSSPDRGRGYYGYTF. The CDR3 DNA follows: TGTGCCAGCAGTTCACCGGACAGGGGTCGGGGGTACTATGGCTACACCTTC. The chain combines TRBV27 with TRBJ1-2, with 9 bases lining up with TRBD1. The germline gives CDR1 MNHEY, CDR2 SMNVEV (reference sequence). V was clipped by 4 bases and J by 3 bases; unmatched bases: 12. The CDR3 has 17 amino acids.

This clonotype appeared a few times. This sequence joins TRBV20-1 and TRBJ1-5; D remains unclear. The CDR3 length is 14 residues. Germline lookup yields CDR1 DFQATT and CDR2 SNEGSKA (reference sequence). Trimming stripped 3 bases from V and 4 bases from J, with 13 bases between. The CDR3 DNA sequence: TGCAGTGCTAGTAGGATCCGCGGAAATCAGCCCCAGCATTTT. It is translated as CSASRIRGNQPQHF.

The chain couples TRBV27 to TRBJ1-2, with D uncertain. The germline V and J ends were trimmed by 6 bases and 4 bases, with 9 bases remaining between them. CDR1 and CDR2 (germline): MNHEY, SMNVEV (reference sequence). The CDR3 extends over 12 amino acids. The CDR3, as DNA: TGTGCCAGCAGGGACTTCGGCTATGGCTACACCTTC. Its translation is CASRDFGYGYTF.

In this sample, this clonotype turned up a few times. In DNA form, the CDR3 reads TGTGCCTGGAGTAAATCCACCGGAAGGGAGCAGTACTTC. Translation gives CAWSKSTGREQYF. The chain employs TRBV30 and TRBJ2-7; D gene uncertain. Germline V CDR1 and CDR2: GTSNPN, SVGIG (reference sequence). V was clipped by 2 bases and J by 7 bases, with 15 bases between them. The CDR3 runs to 13 residues.

This clonotype was detected only a few times. This chain links TRBV9 with TRBJ2-5; tentatively, D is TRBD2 (6 bases). V was clipped by 1 base and J by 0 bases, with 7 bases between them. The germline gives CDR1 SGDLS, CDR2 YYNGEE. The CDR3 consists of 14 residues. In DNA form, the CDR3 reads TGTGCCAGCAGCGTACTAGCGTACCAAGAGACCCAGTACTTC. Protein product: CASSVLAYQETQYF.

This clonotype was seen more than once but under ten times. The gene calls are TRBV7-8 and TRBJ2-7, with D maybe TRBD2 (5 bases). With 6 bases removed from V and 0 bases from J, the gap between germline ends came to 15 bases. Germline V lookup: CDR1 SGHVS, CDR2 FQNEAQ. The CDR3 runs 15 residues. CDR3 in DNA: TGTGCCAGCAGTAAAAACATAGACTACTCCTACGAGCAGTACTTC. This sequence encodes CASSKNIDYSYEQYF.

This chain links TRBV3-1 with TRBJ2-3; a possible D gene is TRBD2 (5 bases). The germline V gene encodes CDR1 LGHDT and CDR2 YNNKEL (reference sequence). The V gene lost 0 bases and the J gene lost 0 bases, with 10 bases spanning the gap. This CDR3 is built from 16 residues. The CDR3 is CASSQEGAFSTDTQYF. CDR3 nucleotides: TGTGCCAGCAGCCAAGAGGGAGCCTTTAGCACAGATACGCAGTATTTT.

The J gene is TRBJ1-5, the V gene TRBV6-1, with TRBD1 as a possible D gene (6 bases). Looked up from germline, CDR1 is MNHNS and CDR2 is SASEGT. This CDR3 comprises 15 residues. Between the trimmed V and J ends, which lost 7 bases and 4 bases, there was a span of 17 bases. CDR3 sequence: CASTTGGPENQPQHF. CDR3 DNA: TGTGCCAGCACCACCGGGGGGCCGGAAAATCAGCCCCAGCATTTT.

CDR3 protein: CASSAGLSNQPQHF. CDR3 DNA sequence: TGTGCCAGCAGCGCCGGGCTGAGCAATCAGCCCCAGCATTTT. The chain has TRBV7-9 and TRBJ1-5; D is unclear. The CDR3 runs to 14 residues. The V end lost 5 bases, the J end lost 1 base, and 9 bases lay between the germline ends. Germline-derived CDR1 and CDR2 are SEHNR and FQNEAQ (reference sequence).

The chain is built from TRBV16 and TRBJ1-1; D not resolved. Germline CDR1 and CDR2: KGHSY and FQNENV. The CDR3 sequence is 15 residues long. V gave up 3 bases and J gave up 2 bases, with 13 bases separating them. CDR3 in amino acids: CASSQLIRVNTEAFF. The CDR3 bases are TGTGCCAGCAGCCAGTTAATAAGGGTAAACACTGAAGCTTTCTTT.

This clonotype was picked up a small number of times. The chain employs TRBV5-1 and TRBJ2-1; D is unresolved. Trimming left V 2 bases short and J 5 bases short, with 14 bases between. The length of the CDR3 is 15 residues. Per germline, CDR1 SGHRS and CDR2 YFSETQ. CDR3 sequence: CASSFDRPGDNEQFF. Here the CDR3 DNA reads TGCGCCAGCAGCTTTGACCGACCTGGGGACAATGAGCAGTTCTTC.